This T cell receptor (beta chain) is drawn from a study of identical twins. This clonotype was seen at least ten times. A single record per CDR3 protein comes from TCRdb applying MiXCR to the 5' RACE reads. The data hold over 250,000 distinct CDR3 sequences, with 8% to 9.5% observed a single time. Germline lookup yields CDR1 SEHNR and CDR2 FQNEAQ (reference sequence). CDR3 length: 15 residues. Between the trimmed V and J ends, which lost 4 bases and 8 bases, there was a span of 19 bases. These data were also filed under a second study, of yellow fever vaccine responses in identical twins.

Sequences were obtained from CD8+ T cells sorted from blood. The gene calls are TRBV7-9 and TRBJ2-3; a possible D gene is TRBD2 (5 bases). This TCR was recovered from a woman younger than 30 in good health. CDR3 DNA: TGTGCCAGCAGCTCGTTCGAGGGATACGGAGGTACGCAGTATTTT. Amino acid sequence: CASSSFEGYGGTQYF.